This T cell receptor (beta chain) is from a study of T cell changes during pregnancy in multiple sclerosis. Sequenced by immunoSEQ multiplex PCR; TCRdb stores in-frame clones only, minus some. The repertoire has about 41,000 clones, 90% to 95% of them found once; the top ten carry around 6.3%. This clone was detected only once. The specimen was CD8+ T cells from peripheral blood mononuclear cells, collected in the third trimester of pregnancy. The TCR originated in a female donor with multiple sclerosis, enrolled in a pregnancy study.

The DNA for the CDR3 is TGTGCCAGCAGTTCCTACAGGGACCAGCCCCAGCATTTT. It encodes CASSSYRDQPQHF. The chain is built from TRBV28 and TRBJ1-5; D possibly corresponds to TRBD1 (6 bases). Germline V gene data show CDR1 as MDHEN and CDR2 as SYDVKM. This CDR3 has 13 residues. Between the trimmed V and J ends, which lost 4 bases and 7 bases, there was a span of 11 bases.